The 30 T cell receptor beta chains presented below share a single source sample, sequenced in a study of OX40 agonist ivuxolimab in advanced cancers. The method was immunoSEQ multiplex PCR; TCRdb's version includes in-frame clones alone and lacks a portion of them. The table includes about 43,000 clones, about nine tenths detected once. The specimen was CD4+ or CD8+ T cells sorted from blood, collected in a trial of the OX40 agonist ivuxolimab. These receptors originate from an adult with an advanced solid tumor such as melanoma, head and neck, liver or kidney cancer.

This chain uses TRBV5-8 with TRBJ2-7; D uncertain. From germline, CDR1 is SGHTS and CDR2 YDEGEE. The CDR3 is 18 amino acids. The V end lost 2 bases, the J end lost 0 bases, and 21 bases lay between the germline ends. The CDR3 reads CASSLIPGRTLSSYEQYF. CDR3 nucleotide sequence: TGTGCCAGCAGCTTAATTCCGGGCAGGACCCTTAGCTCCTACGAGCAGTACTTC.

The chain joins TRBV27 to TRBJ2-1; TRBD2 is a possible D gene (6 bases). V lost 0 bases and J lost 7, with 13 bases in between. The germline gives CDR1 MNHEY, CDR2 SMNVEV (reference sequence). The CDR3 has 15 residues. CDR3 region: CASSLSEFAGNEQFF. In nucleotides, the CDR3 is TGTGCCAGCAGTTTATCAGAGTTTGCGGGAAATGAGCAGTTCTTC.

The CDR3 DNA is TGTGCCAGCAGCCTACGGGCGGGGTGGAATGAGCAGTTCTTC. This encodes CASSLRAGWNEQFF. V is TRBV11-2 and J is TRBJ2-1, with D perhaps TRBD2 (6 bases). CDR1 and CDR2 (germline): SGHAT, FQNNGV. The CDR3 has 14 amino acids. Trimming shortened V by 5 bases and J by 7 bases, and 15 bases separated the two germline ends. The whole variable domain, remainder taken from reference TRBV11-2 and TRBJ2-1, is EAGVAQSPRYKIIEKRQSVAFWCNPISGHATLYWYQQILGQGPKLLIQFQNNGVVDDSQLPKDRFSAERLKGVDSTLKIQPAKLEDSAVYLCASSLRAGWNEQFFGPGTRLTVL.

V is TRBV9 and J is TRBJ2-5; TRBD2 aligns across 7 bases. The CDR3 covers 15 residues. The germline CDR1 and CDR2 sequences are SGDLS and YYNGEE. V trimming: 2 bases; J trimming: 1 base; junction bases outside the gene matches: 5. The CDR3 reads CASSVGTTFQETQYF. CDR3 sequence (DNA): TGTGCCAGCAGCGTGGGGACTACCTTCCAAGAGACCCAGTACTTC.

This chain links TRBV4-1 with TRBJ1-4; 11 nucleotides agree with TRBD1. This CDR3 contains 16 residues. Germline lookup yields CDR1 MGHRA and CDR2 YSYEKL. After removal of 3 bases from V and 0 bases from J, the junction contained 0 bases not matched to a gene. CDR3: CASSQGQGATNEKLFF. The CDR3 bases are TGCGCCAGCAGCCAGGGACAGGGGGCAACTAATGAAAAACTGTTTTTT.

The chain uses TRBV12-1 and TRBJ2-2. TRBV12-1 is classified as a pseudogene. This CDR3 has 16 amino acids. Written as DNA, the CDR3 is TGTGCCAGCAGCCCAAGGCGTCACGCGAACACCGGGGAGCTGTTTTTT. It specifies CASSPRRHANTGELFF.

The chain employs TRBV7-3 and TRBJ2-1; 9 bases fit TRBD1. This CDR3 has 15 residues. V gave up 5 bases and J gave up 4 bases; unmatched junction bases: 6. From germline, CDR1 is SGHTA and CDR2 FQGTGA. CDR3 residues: CASSATGGSYNEQFF. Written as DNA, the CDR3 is TGTGCCAGCAGCGCTACAGGGGGCTCGTACAATGAGCAGTTCTTC.

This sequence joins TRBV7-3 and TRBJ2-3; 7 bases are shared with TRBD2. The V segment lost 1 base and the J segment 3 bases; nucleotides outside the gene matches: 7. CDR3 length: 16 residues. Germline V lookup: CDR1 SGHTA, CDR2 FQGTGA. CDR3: CASSLKVGGRTDTQYF. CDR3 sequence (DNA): TGTGCCAGCAGCTTAAAGGTCGGCGGGAGAACAGATACGCAGTATTTT.

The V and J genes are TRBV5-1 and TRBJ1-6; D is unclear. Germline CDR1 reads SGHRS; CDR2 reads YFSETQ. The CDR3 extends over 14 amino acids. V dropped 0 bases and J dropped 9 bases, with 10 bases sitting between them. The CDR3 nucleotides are TGCGCCAGCAGCTTGGTGGGTTATGGTTCACCCCTCCACTTT. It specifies CASSLVGYGSPLHF.

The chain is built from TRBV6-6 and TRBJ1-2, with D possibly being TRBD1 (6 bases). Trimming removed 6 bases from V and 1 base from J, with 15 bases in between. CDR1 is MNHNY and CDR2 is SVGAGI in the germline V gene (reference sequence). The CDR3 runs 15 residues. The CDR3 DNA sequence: TGTGCCAGCAGCTACCGGGACAAGAGTAACTATGGCTACACCTTC. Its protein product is CASSYRDKSNYGYTF.

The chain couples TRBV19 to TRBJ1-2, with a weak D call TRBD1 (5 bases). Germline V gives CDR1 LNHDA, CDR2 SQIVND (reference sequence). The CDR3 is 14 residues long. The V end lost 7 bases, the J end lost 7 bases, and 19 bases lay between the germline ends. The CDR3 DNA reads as TGTGCCAGTACCGCAGGGCCCCCAGCCCGTGGCTACACCTTC. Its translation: CASTAGPPARGYTF.

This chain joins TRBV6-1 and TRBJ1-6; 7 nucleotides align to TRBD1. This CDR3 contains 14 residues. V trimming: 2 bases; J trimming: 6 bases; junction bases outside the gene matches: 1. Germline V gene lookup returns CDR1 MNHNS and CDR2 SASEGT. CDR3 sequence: CASSETGVNSPLHF. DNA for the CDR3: TGTGCCAGCAGTGAAACAGGGGTTAATTCACCCCTCCACTTT.

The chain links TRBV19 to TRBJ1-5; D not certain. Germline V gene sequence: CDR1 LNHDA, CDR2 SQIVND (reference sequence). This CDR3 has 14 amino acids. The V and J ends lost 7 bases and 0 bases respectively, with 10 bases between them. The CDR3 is CASTWTYSNQPQHF. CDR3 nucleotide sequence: TGTGCCAGTACTTGGACTTATAGCAATCAGCCCCAGCATTTT.

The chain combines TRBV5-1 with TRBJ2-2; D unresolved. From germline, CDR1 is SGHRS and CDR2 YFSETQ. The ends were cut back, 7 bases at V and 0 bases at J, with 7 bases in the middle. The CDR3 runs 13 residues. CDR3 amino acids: CASQGPNTGELFF. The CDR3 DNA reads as TGCGCCAGCCAAGGGCCGAACACCGGGGAGCTGTTTTTT.

This CDR3 reads CASSLAFSRQGFYEQYF. DNA for the CDR3: TGTGCCAGCAGCTTGGCTTTCTCGAGACAGGGCTTTTACGAGCAGTACTTC. The chain links TRBV5-6 to TRBJ2-5, with 7 bases fitting TRBD1. The tail of the sequence fits TRBJ2-7 better, so the J call may be wrong. CDR1 and CDR2 (germline): SGHDT, YYEEEE. The CDR3 is 17 residues long.

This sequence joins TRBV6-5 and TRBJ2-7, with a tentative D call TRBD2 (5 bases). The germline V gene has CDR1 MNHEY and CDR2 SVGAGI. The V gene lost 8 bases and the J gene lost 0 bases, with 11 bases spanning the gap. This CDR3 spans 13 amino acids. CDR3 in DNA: TGTGCCAGCGGCCCGGGAAGCTCCTACGAGCAGTACTTC. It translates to CASGPGSSYEQYF.

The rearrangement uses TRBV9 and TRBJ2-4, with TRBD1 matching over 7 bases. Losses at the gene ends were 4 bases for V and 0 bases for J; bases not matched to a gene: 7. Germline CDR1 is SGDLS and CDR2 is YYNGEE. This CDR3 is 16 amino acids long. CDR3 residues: CASSPGQQLAKNIQYF. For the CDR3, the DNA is TGTGCCAGCAGCCCGGGACAGCAACTAGCCAAAAACATTCAGTACTTC. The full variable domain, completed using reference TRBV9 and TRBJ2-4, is DSGVTQTPKHLITATGQRVTLRCSPRSGDLSVYWYQQSLDQGLQFLIQYYNGEERAKGNILERFSAQQFPDLHSELNLSSLELGDSALYFCASSPGQQLAKNIQYFGAGTRLSVL.

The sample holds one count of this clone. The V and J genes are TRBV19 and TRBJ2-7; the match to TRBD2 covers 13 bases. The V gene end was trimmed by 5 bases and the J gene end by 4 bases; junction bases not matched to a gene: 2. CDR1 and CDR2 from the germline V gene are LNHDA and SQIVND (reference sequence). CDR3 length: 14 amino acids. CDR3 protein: CASSPGLAGYEQYF. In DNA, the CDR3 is TGTGCCAGTAGTCCGGGACTAGCGGGATACGAGCAGTACTTC.

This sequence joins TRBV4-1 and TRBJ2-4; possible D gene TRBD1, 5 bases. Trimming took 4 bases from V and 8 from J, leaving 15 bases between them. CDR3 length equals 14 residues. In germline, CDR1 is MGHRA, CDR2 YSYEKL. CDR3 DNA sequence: TGCGCCAGCAGCCCGCTGGGGCGTCCTGACATTCAGTACTTC. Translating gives CASSPLGRPDIQYF.

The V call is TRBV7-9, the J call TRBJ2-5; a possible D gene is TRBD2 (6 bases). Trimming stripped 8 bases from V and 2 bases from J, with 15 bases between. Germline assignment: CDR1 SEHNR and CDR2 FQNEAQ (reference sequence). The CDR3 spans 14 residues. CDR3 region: CASGGLITQETQYF. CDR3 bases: TGTGCCAGCGGAGGGTTGATCACACAAGAGACCCAGTACTTC.

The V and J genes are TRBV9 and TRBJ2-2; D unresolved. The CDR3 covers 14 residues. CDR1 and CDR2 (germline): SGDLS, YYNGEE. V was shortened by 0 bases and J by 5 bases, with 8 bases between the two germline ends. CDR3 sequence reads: CASSVGGYTGELFF. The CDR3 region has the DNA TGTGCCAGCAGCGTAGGGGGATATACCGGGGAGCTGTTTTTT.

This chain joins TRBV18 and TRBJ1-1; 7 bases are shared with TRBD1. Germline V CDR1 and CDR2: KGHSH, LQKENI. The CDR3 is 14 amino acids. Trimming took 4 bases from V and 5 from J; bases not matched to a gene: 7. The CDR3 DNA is TGTGCCAGCTCACAGGGGACAGCCTCGACTGAAGCTTTCTTT. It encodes CASSQGTASTEAFF.

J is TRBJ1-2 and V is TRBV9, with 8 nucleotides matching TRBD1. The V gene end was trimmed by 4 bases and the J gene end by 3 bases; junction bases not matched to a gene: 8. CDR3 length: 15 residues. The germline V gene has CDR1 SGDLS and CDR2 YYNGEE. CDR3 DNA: TGTGCCAGCAGCCGAACTCAGGGGGCGCACTATGGCTACACCTTC. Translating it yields CASSRTQGAHYGYTF.

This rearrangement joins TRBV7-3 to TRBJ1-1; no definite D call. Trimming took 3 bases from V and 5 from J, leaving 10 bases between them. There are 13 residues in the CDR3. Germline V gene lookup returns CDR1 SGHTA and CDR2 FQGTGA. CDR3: CASSFSTGTEAFF. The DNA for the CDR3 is TGTGCCAGCAGCTTCTCAACCGGGACTGAAGCTTTCTTT.

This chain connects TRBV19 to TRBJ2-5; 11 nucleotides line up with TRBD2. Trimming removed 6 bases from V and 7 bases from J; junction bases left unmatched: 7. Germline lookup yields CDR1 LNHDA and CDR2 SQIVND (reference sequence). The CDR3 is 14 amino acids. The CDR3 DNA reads TGTGCCAGTAGCACCGTGCTAGCGGGAGGGACCCAGTACTTC. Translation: CASSTVLAGGTQYF.

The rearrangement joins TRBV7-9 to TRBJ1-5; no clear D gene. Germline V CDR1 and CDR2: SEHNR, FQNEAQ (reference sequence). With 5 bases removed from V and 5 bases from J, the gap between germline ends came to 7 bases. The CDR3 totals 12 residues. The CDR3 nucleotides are TGTGCCAGCAGCGACCACGATCAGCCCCAGCATTTT. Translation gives CASSDHDQPQHF.

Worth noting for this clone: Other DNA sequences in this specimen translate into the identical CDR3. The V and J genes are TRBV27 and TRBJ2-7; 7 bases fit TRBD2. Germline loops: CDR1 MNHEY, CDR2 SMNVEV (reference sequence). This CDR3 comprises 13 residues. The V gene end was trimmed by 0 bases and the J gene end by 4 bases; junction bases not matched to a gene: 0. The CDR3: CASSLSGGYEQYF. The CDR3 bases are TGTGCCAGCAGTTTATCCGGGGGGTACGAGCAGTACTTC.

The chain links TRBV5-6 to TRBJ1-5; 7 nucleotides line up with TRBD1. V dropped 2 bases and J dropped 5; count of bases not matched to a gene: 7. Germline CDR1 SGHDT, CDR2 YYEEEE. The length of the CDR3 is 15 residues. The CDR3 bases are TGTGCCAGCAGCTTAGGGCAGGGGGTTTATCAGCCCCAGCATTTT. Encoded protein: CASSLGQGVYQPQHF.

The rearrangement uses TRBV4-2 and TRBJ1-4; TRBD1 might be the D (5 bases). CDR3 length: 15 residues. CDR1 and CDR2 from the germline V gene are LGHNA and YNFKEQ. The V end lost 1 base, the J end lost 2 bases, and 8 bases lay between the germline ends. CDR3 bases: TGTGCCAGCAGCCAAGGACAGACTACTAATGAAAAACTGTTTTTT. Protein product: CASSQGQTTNEKLFF.

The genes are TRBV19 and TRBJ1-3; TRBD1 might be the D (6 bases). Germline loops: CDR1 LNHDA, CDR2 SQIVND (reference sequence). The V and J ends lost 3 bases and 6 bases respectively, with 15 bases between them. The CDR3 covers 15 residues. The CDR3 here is CASSIGSWTVNTIYF. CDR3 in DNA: TGTGCCAGTAGTATCGGATCTTGGACAGTAAACACCATATATTTT.